This T cell receptor (beta chain) is from a study of naive and memory T cell subsets (dated by TCRdb to 2017 to 2019). For the study in its entirety: An open-source, UMI-based TCR alpha and beta sequencing pipeline was applied to sorted naive and memory peripheral blood T cell subsets. IgG serology results and the functional CMV T cell responses were in complete agreement. RNA was DNase-treated and reverse transcribed with TCR constant-region primers, mostly using SuperScript III. Results and caveats for the whole study, not just this receptor: A power law was followed by TCR abundance, with an exponent that differed between naive and memory subsets but was consistent across the three individuals. Once error correction was done, more than 90% of naive TCR sequences showed up just once, which made the naive abundance distributions much steeper than those of the memory subsets. In both CD4 and CD8 cells, going from naive through CM, EM and EMRA, the Gini index went up while Shannon and inverse Simpson diversity went down. The repertoire findings for the naive and memory subsets could not be validated against a ground truth because none was available. Single alpha or beta chain sequences, rather than paired alpha/beta receptors, were used to define clonotypes. RNA-based TCR counts may be influenced by expression changes linked to T cell activation and differentiation.

V loses 0 bases, J loses 9 bases, and the germline ends lie 14 bases apart. CDR3 length: 13 amino acids, cysteine to phenylalanine. Just CDR3 DNA is preserved here, 39 bases in frame from base 1. The germline V gene (reference sequence) supplies CDR1 DFQATT and CDR2 SNEGSKA. From the second PCR step onward, the TCR alpha chain libraries and the TCR beta chain libraries were amplified separately. Donor CMV status was determined by IFNgamma production from CD4+ T cells after overnight stimulation of fresh PBMCs with CMV viral lysate. Miltenyi beads were used first to positively select CD4 T cells, and CD8 T cells were then positively selected from the CD4-negative fraction. Cells stained for CD3, CD4, CD8, CD45RA, CD27 and a live/dead dye were sorted on a BD Aria II into four subsets by CD45RA and CD27. Blood was obtained from three healthy volunteers, and the blood from each volunteer was fractionated into CD4 and CD8 T cells and subsequently into four differentiation subsets. Around 120 ml of peripheral blood was collected from each donor, and PBMC were isolated by Ficoll-Paque PLUS density-gradient centrifugation. Sorted cells were lysed in RLT buffer, after which RNA was extracted using a Qiagen RNeasy kit and stored at -80 degrees C.

Libraries were built with UMI-ligation and nested PCR. The beta constant-region primer consisted of an equimolar mixture of two oligonucleotides that together covered TRBC1 and TRBC2. The ligated cDNA went through four rounds of PCR with nested alpha and beta constant-region primers together with the SP2 primer. A single-stranded oligonucleotide bearing the SP2 primer plus a 12-nucleotide UMI was ligated onto the 3' end of the cDNA by T4 RNA ligase 1. The ligation reaction was incubated at 16°C for about 20-24 hours. PCR2 was typically run as a SYBR Green qPCR and stopped at a predetermined threshold to prevent over-amplification. All purifications after the first were performed with Agencourt AMPure XP magnetic beads. Libraries were quantified by Qubit and checked on a TapeStation, with a main peak expected near 650 bp. The pooled libraries were sequenced on an Illumina MiSeq using v2 2x251 paired-end kits, which usually yielded roughly 0.85-2.2 million reads per sample. Libraries were pooled at approximately 3.6 nM per sample, and roughly 4.5-7% PhiX was added to improve cluster recognition. Under the source paper's analysis protocol: FASTQ reads processed by Demultiplexor were assigned V and J genes by Decombinator through tag matching that tolerated a single base-pair mismatch. Collapsinator relied on UMIs to fix sequencing errors as well as frequency errors caused by PCR heterogeneity. TCRs were translated and CDR3s were extracted from the conserved cysteine to the FGXG phenylalanine by CDR3Translator, with non-productive sequences being flagged. Gini, Shannon entropy and inverse Simpson indices were calculated on repertoires that had been subsampled to equal numbers of UMI-defined TCRs. Clonotype abundance distributions were fitted to a power law by maximum likelihood within the linear range. When run on a single naive CD8 sample, MIGEC and the pipeline yielded similar UMI counts, similar unique TCR numbers and similar clonal distributions. A set of some 7,600 CMV-associated CDR3 sequences, compiled from VDJdb and a published dataset, was used to search the repertoires. TCRdb ran its own pipeline on the public reads, namely fastp trimming at Q25 and MiXCR clone calling, and kept in-frame beta chains. CDR3 protein duplicates are merged, each entry listing the most common genes and DNA. The V and J calls here are based on TCRdb, not the publication. The sample includes around 130,000 distinct CDR3 sequences, with 35% to 40% observed a single time. The top ten constitute 0.9% of the sample.

About this clonotype itself: Its antigen is still unknown. No base quality values were provided; no much bigger clone lies one nucleotide off.

The rearrangement combines TRBV20-1 with TRBJ2-5, with the D call tentatively TRBD1 or TRBD2, each fitting 6 bases. The receptor was derived from a human donor in good health. Source material: central memory CD4+ T cells from blood. The cell subset or site label, as the study defines it: central memory, CD45RA- CD27+. This receptor has the CDR3 CSARDPGGLAQYF. Here is the DNA: TGCAGTGCTAGAGACCCCGGGGGCTTGGCCCAGTACTTC.